This TCR beta chain was sequenced for a study of response to subunit inactivated influenza vaccine. Germline V CDR1 and CDR2: SGHRS, YFSETQ. This CDR3 is 15 amino acids long. Trimming cost V 2 bases and J 2 bases; bases outside gene matches: 5. TCRdb re-derived calls from the RT-PCR reads in MiXCR, one entry per CDR3 protein. The repertoire includes about 780,000 distinct CDR3 sequences, about 18% of them detected once, and approximately 10% sits in the top ten. This clonotype occurred a few times. The rearrangement joins TRBV5-1 to TRBJ2-7, with TRBD1 matching 9 bases. Sequences were derived from PBMCs from blood, sampled roughly 5 days after vaccination. This clonotype originated in a man in his forties or fifties who received an inactivated influenza vaccine. The CDR3 DNA follows: TGCGCCAGCAGCTTTCTCCGGGACAGGGCCTACGAGCAGTACTTC. As protein: CASSFLRDRAYEQYF.